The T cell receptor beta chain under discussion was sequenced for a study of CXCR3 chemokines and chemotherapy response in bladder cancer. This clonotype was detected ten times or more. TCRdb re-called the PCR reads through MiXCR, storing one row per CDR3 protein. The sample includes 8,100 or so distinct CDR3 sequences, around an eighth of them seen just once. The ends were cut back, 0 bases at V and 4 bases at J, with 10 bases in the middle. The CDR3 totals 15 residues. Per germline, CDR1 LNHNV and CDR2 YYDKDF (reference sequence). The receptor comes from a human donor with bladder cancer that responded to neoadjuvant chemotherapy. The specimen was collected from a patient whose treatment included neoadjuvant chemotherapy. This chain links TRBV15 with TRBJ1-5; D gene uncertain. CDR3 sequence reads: CATSRDQIRNQPQHF. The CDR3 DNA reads TGTGCCACCAGCAGAGATCAGATCCGAAATCAGCCCCAGCATTTT.